Following are 13 T cell receptor beta chains from one sample sequenced in a study of beta chain features in type 1 diabetes. Investigators reverse transcribed all isolated RNA, so they sequenced expressed TCRB transcripts. Measured with immunoSEQ multiplex PCR; TCRdb has only the in-frame clones, and not every one. The repertoire has roughly 230,000 clones, 7.5% to 10% of them found once; the top ten carry 0.034%. The sample comprised naive CD4+ T cells from blood. These receptor sequences come from a woman aged 18-35 years in good health.

The V call is TRBV12-5, the J call TRBJ1-1; no firm D call. CDR1 is LGHNT, CDR2 FRNRAP, per germline. This CDR3 comprises 15 residues. Deletions cut 0 bases from V and 2 bases from J, with 10 bases between. The CDR3 nucleotides are TGTGCTAGTGGTTTGGTACTTACAGTCAACACTGAAGCTTTCTTT. It translates to CASGLVLTVNTEAFF.

This clone was counted only a few times. V usage is TRBV29-1 and J usage is TRBJ1-1, with TRBD1 matching over 7 bases. The V and J ends lost 6 bases and 5 bases, in that order; junction bases with no gene match: 12. This CDR3 comprises 14 residues. CDR1 is SQVTM and CDR2 is ANQGSEA in the germline V gene. The CDR3 DNA sequence: TGCAGCGTCCTCAGACAGGGAGTAAGGACTGAAGCTTTCTTT. Its protein product is CSVLRQGVRTEAFF.

The chain recombines TRBV6-5 with TRBJ1-2; tentative D call: TRBD1 (6 bases). V was trimmed by 5 bases and J by 5 bases, leaving 15 bases between them. The CDR3 extends over 14 amino acids. Germline CDR1 MNHEY, CDR2 SVGAGI. Here the CDR3 reads CASSTRTALYGYTF. CDR3 bases: TGTGCCAGCAGTACTAGGACAGCCCTATATGGCTACACCTTC.

The J gene is TRBJ1-5, the V gene TRBV18; D not certain. Trimming left V 0 bases short and J 2 bases short, with 17 bases between. Germline lookup yields CDR1 KGHSH and CDR2 LQKENI. The CDR3 has 18 residues. The CDR3 DNA is TGTGCCAGCTCACCACCCCTCGGCAAGAAGGGAGGCAATCAGCCCCAGCATTTT. This gives the protein CASSPPLGKKGGNQPQHF. Looking up the rest from reference TRBV18 and TRBJ1-5 gives the full variable domain: NAGVMQNPRHLVRRRGQEARLRCSPMKGHSHVYWYRQLPEEGLKFMVYLQKENIIDESGMPKERFSAEFPKEGPSILRIQQVVRGDSAAYFCASSPPLGKKGGNQPQHFGDGTRLSIL.

This clone was detected many times. The chain couples TRBV7-2 to TRBJ2-5; 7 nucleotides align to TRBD2. The junction had 15 bases not matched to a gene; V was cut back by 3 bases and J by 5 bases. In germline, CDR1 is SGHTA, CDR2 FQGNSA. The CDR3 runs 17 residues. The CDR3 coding sequence is TGTGCCAGCAGCTTTAGCCCCACGGCGGGAGATAAGGAGACCCAGTACTTC. Translating gives CASSFSPTAGDKETQYF. The variable domain in full, completed from reference TRBV7-2 and TRBJ2-5, reads GAGVSQSPSNKVTEKGKDVELRCDPISGHTALYWYRQSLGQGLEFLIYFQGNSAPDKSGLPSDRFSAERTGGSVSTLTIQRTQQEDSAVYLCASSFSPTAGDKETQYFGPGTRLLVL.

The genes are TRBV18 and TRBJ2-5, with TRBD1 matching over 7 bases. The CDR3 has 15 residues. Germline CDR1 and CDR2: KGHSH and LQKENI. With 3 bases clipped from V and 1 base from J, the junction kept 5 bases outside the gene matches. CDR3 sequence (DNA): TGTGCCAGCTCACCGGAGACAGGGCCCCAAGAGACCCAGTACTTC. Its translation is CASSPETGPQETQYF.

V and J are TRBV30 and TRBJ1-1; D gene uncertain. Trimming stripped 0 bases from V and 1 base from J, with 6 bases between. This CDR3 spans 13 amino acids. CDR1 is GTSNPN and CDR2 is SVGIG in the germline V gene (reference sequence). The chain's CDR3 is CAWSVGTNTEAFF. In nucleotides, the CDR3 is TGTGCCTGGAGTGTTGGCACGAACACTGAAGCTTTCTTT.

The rearrangement joins TRBV6-5 to TRBJ2-7, with 10 positions matching TRBD1. This CDR3 has 14 residues. V lost 5 bases to trimming and J lost 5 bases; unmatched junction nucleotides: 6. Germline values: CDR1 MNHEY, CDR2 SVGAGI. The CDR3 sequence: CASSTGGTGDEQYF. CDR3 nucleotide sequence: TGTGCCAGCAGTACCGGAGGGACAGGGGACGAGCAGTACTTC.

This rearrangement joins TRBV19 to TRBJ1-5; perhaps TRBD1 as D (5 bases). V shed 5 bases and J shed 5 bases, with 10 bases lying between them. Germline V CDR1 and CDR2: LNHDA, SQIVND (reference sequence). The CDR3 covers 13 residues. In nucleotides, the CDR3 is TGTGCCAGTAGTTTCAGGGTGGATCAGCCCCAGCATTTT. Translation: CASSFRVDQPQHF.

The V gene is TRBV19, the J gene TRBJ2-1, with D maybe TRBD1 (6 bases). This CDR3 region has 14 residues. V was trimmed by 6 bases and J by 3 bases, leaving 12 bases between them. The germline V gene has CDR1 LNHDA and CDR2 SQIVND (reference sequence). The CDR3: CASSRGQLYNEQFF. DNA for the CDR3: TGTGCCAGTAGCCGAGGACAGCTCTACAATGAGCAGTTCTTC.

The V call is TRBV15, the J call TRBJ2-2; 10 bases are shared with TRBD2. The CDR3 length is 17 residues. Trimming took 1 base from V and 7 from J; bases not matched to a gene: 9. Germline V lookup: CDR1 LNHNV, CDR2 YYDKDF (reference sequence). This chain's CDR3 is CATSRARAGGPHGELFF. The CDR3, as DNA: TGTGCCACCAGCAGAGCGCGAGCGGGAGGGCCTCACGGGGAGCTGTTTTTT. Variable domain in full (rest from reference TRBV15 and TRBJ2-2): DAMVIQNPRYQVTQFGKPVTLSCSQTLNHNVMYWYQQKSSQAPKLLFHYYDKDFNNEADTPDNFQSRRPNTSFCFLDIRSPGLGDTAMYLCATSRARAGGPHGELFFGEGSRLTVL.

This clone was seen many times. The chain employs TRBV18 and TRBJ2-1; D perhaps matches TRBD1 (5 bases). Germline V gene data show CDR1 as KGHSH and CDR2 as LQKENI. V lost 1 base and J 8 bases, leaving 6 bases between the germline ends. CDR3 length: 12 residues. CDR3 protein: CASSPLGDEQFF. CDR3 bases: TGTGCCAGCTCACCACTAGGGGATGAGCAGTTCTTC.

The chain joins TRBV14 to TRBJ2-6; the D gene is possibly TRBD1 (6 bases). The V end was cut by 4 bases, the J end by 0 bases, with 22 bases between. CDR1 SGHDN and CDR2 FVKESK come from the germline V gene. This CDR3 has 20 residues. In DNA, the CDR3 is TGTGCCAGCAGCCTCCGGGGAGCCGGGACAATCTTCTCTGGGGCCAACGTCCTGACTTTC. Its protein product is CASSLRGAGTIFSGANVLTF.